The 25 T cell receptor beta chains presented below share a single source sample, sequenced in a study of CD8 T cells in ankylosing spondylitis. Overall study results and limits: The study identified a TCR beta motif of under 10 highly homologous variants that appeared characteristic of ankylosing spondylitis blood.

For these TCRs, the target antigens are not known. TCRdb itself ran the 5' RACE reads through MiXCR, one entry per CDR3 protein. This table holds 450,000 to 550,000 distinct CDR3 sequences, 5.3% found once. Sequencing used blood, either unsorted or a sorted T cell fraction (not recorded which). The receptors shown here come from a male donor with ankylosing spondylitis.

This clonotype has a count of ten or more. The CDR3 loop reads CSASPPNYGYTF. CDR3 sequence (DNA): TGCAGTGCTAGCCCCCCTAACTATGGCTACACCTTC. This chain joins TRBV20-1 and TRBJ1-2; no reliable D call. Germline V gene lookup returns CDR1 DFQATT and CDR2 SNEGSKA (reference sequence). V lost 3 bases and J lost 0, with 5 bases in between. The CDR3 runs to 12 residues.

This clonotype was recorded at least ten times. The CDR3 region is CASSFDRINSPLHF. For the CDR3, the DNA is TGCGCCAGCAGCTTCGATAGGATTAATTCACCCCTCCACTTT. The chain carries TRBV5-1 and TRBJ1-6; D unresolved. This CDR3 has 14 residues. The V end lost 2 bases, the J end lost 6 bases, and 9 bases lay between the germline ends. Germline-derived CDR1 and CDR2 are SGHRS and YFSETQ.

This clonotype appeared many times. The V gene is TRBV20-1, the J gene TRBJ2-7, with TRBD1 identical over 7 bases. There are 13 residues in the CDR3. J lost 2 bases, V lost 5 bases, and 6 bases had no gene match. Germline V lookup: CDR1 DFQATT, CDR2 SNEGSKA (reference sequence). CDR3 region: CSAPTGQTYEQYF. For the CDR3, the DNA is TGCAGTGCTCCTACGGGACAGACCTACGAGCAGTACTTC.

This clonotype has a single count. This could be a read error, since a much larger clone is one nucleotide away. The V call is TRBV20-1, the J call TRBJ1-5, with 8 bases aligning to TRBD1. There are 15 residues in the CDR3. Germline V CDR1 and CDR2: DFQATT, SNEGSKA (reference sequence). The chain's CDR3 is CSARTGDYSDQPQHF. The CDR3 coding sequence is TGCAGTGCTAGGACAGGGGATTATAGCGATCAGCCCCAGCATTTT.

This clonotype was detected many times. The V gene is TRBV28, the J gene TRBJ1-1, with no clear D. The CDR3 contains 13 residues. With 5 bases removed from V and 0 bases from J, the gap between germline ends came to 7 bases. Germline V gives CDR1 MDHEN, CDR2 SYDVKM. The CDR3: CASSPLLNTEAFF. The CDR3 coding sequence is TGTGCCAGCAGTCCGCTCCTGAACACTGAAGCTTTCTTT.

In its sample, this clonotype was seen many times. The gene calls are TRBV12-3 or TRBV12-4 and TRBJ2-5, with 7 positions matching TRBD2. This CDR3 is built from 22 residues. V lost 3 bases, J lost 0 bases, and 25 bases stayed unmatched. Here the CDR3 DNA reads TGTGCCAGCAGTTTCCCCTGGGCCCCTAGCGGACGTATCAATTGGTACCAAGAGACCCAGTACTTC. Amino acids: CASSFPWAPSGRINWYQETQYF.

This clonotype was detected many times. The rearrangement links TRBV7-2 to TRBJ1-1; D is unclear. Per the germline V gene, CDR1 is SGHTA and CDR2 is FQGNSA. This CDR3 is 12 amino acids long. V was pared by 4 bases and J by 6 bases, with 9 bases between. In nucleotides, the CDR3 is TGTGCCAGCAGCTACGACGTGGCTGAAGCTTTCTTT. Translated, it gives CASSYDVAEAFF.

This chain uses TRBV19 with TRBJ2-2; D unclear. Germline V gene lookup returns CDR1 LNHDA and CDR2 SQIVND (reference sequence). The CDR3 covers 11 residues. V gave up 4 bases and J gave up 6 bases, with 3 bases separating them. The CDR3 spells CASSTAGELFF. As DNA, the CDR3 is TGTGCCAGTAGTACCGCCGGGGAGCTGTTTTTT.

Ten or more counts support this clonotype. In DNA form, the CDR3 reads TGTGCCAGCAGGGGACCGGGGAGTGATACGCAGTATTTT. Its translation: CASRGPGSDTQYF. The gene calls are TRBV6-1 and TRBJ2-3, with D possibly being TRBD1 or TRBD2 (5 bases each). Trimming stripped 6 bases from V and 6 bases from J, with 13 bases between. The CDR3 sequence is 13 residues long. Germline CDR1 and CDR2: MNHNS and SASEGT.

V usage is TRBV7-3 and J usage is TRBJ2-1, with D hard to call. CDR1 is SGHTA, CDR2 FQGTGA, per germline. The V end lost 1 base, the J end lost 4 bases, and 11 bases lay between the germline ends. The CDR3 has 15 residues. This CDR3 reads CASSLMPGDYNEQFF. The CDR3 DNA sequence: TGTGCCAGCAGCTTAATGCCTGGGGATTACAATGAGCAGTTCTTC.

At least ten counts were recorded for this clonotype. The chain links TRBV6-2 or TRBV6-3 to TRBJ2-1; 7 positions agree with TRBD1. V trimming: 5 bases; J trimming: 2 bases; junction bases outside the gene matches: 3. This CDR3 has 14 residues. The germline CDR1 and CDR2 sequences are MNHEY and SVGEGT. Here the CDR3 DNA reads TGTGCCAGCAGTCGACAGGGACCCTACAATGAGCAGTTCTTC. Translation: CASSRQGPYNEQFF.

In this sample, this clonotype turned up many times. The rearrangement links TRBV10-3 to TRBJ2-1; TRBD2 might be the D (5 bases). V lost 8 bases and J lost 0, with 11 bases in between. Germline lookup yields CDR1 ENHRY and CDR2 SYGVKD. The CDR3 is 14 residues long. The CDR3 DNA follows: TGTGCCATCCGGGCGGGTGGCTCCTACAATGAGCAGTTCTTC. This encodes CAIRAGGSYNEQFF.

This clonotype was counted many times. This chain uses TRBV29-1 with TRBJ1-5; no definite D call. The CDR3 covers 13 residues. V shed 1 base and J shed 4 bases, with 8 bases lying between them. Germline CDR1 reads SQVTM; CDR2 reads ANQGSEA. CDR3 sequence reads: CSVEVDGNQPQHF. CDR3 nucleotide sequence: TGCAGCGTTGAAGTGGATGGGAATCAGCCCCAGCATTTT.

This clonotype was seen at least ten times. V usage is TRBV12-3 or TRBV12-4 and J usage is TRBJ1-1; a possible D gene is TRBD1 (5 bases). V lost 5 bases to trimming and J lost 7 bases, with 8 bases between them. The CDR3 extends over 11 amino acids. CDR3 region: CASSPDSEAFF. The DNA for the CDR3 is TGTGCCAGCAGTCCCGACAGTGAAGCTTTCTTT.

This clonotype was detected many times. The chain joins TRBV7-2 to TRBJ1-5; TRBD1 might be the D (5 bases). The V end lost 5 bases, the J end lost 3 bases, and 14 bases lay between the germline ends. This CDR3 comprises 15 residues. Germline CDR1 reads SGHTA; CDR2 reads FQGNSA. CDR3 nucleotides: TGTGCCAGCAGCATCGGGACGTTGGCCAATCAGCCCCAGCATTTT. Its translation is CASSIGTLANQPQHF.

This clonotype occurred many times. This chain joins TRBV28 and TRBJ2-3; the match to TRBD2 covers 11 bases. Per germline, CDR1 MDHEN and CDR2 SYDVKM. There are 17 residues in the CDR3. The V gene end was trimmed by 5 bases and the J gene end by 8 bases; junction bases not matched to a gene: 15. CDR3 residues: CASSGTSGPPGGGTQYF. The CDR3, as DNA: TGTGCCAGCAGTGGGACTAGCGGTCCCCCCGGCGGGGGTACGCAGTATTTT.

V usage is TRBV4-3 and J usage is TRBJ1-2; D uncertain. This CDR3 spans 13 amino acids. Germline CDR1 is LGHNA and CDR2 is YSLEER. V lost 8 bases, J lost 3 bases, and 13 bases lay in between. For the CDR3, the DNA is TGCGCCAGCGGCATGGGAGCAGACTATGGCTACACCTTC. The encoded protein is CASGMGADYGYTF.

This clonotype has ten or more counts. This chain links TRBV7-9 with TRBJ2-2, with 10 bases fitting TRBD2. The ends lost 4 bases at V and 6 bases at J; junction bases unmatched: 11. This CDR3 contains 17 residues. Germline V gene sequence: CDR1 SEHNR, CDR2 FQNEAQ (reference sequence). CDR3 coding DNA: TGTGCCAGCAGCTCCTCTAGCGGGGGACACCGGGCCGGGGAGCTGTTTTTT. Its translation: CASSSSSGGHRAGELFF.

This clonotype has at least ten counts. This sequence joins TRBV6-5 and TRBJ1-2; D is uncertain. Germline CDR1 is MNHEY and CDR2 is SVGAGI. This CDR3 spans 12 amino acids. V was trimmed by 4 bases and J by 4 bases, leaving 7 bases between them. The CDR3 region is CASSSRTYGYTF. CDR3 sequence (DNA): TGTGCCAGCAGTTCACGGACCTATGGCTACACCTTC.

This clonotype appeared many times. CDR3 amino acids: CASSRTGRGTDTQYF. CDR3 nucleotides: TGCGCCAGCAGCCGAACCGGGCGTGGCACAGATACGCAGTATTTT. This chain connects TRBV4-1 to TRBJ2-3; D is ambiguous. In germline, CDR1 is MGHRA, CDR2 YSYEKL. The CDR3 sequence is 15 residues long. V dropped 4 bases and J dropped 1 base, with 12 bases sitting between them.

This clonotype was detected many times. In nucleotides, the CDR3 is TGTGCCATCAGTGAGTCGACGTGGGCTAGCGGGAGGCAGTATTTT. Protein product: CAISESTWASGRQYF. This chain joins TRBV10-3 and TRBJ2-3; 10 nucleotides match TRBD2. The ends lost 0 bases at V and 11 bases at J; junction bases unmatched: 8. This CDR3 comprises 15 residues. Germline lookup yields CDR1 ENHRY and CDR2 SYGVKD.

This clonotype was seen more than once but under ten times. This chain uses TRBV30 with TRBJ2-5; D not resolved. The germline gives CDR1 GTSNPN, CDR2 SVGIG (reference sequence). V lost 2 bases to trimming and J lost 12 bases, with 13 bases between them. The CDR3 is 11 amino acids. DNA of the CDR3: TGTGCCTGGAGTAAGAGGCAACTCGAGTACTTC. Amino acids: CAWSKRQLEYF.

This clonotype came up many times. CDR3 sequence: CASRPRTGNDSPLHF. CDR3 sequence (DNA): TGTGCCAGCAGACCGAGGACAGGGAATGATTCACCCCTCCACTTT. This chain joins TRBV12-3 or TRBV12-4 and TRBJ1-6, with TRBD1 matching 8 bases. The CDR3 loop spans 15 amino acids. With 6 bases clipped from V and 8 bases from J, the junction kept 9 bases outside the gene matches.

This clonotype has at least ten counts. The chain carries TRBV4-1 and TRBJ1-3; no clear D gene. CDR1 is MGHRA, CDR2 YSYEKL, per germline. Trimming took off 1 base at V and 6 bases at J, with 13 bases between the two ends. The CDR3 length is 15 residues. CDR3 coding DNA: TGCGCCAGCAGCCAAGCCTACAGATTAGAAAACACCATATATTTT. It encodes CASSQAYRLENTIYF.

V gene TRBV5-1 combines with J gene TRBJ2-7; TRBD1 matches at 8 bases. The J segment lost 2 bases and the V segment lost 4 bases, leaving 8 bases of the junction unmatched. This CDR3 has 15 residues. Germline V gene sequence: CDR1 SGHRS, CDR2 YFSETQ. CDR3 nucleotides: TGCGCCAGCAGCCTCCGGACAGGGATCACCTACGAGCAGTACTTC. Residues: CASSLRTGITYEQYF.